This T cell receptor beta chain stems from a study of control samples from healthy donors and cancer patients. Method: immunoSEQ multiplex PCR; TCRdb's copy keeps in-frame clones and lacks some. The sample includes roughly 95,000 clones, around 90% seen only once; the top ten take 13% to 15%. Sequenced: blood. The sequence came from a man aged 25 to 40 in good health.

The CDR3 region has the DNA TGTGCCAGCAGTGAAAGGGCGGGGAGCTATCAGCCCCAGCATTTT. This encodes CASSERAGSYQPQHF. J is TRBJ1-5 and V is TRBV6-1; D uncertain. This CDR3 comprises 15 residues. Trimming removed 2 bases at V and 5 bases at J, with 13 bases between. Per the germline V gene, CDR1 is MNHNS and CDR2 is SASEGT.